The clone carrying this TCR beta chain was detected only once. With V trimmed by 3 bases and J by 4 bases, 8 bases remained unmatched. Germline V gives CDR1 LNHDA, CDR2 SQIVND (reference sequence). The CDR3 is 15 amino acids. This entry comes from a study of blood T cell repertoires in COVID-19. Study in general: PBMCs, B-cell-depleted T cells, or T cells were the source of the cDNA or gDNA that made up the material.

Assay used: immunoSEQ multiplex PCR; TCRdb lists only in-frame clones, some missing. The repertoire consists of roughly 290,000 clones, with around 87% occurring once and the leading ten covering about 1.7%. Living in 24 US areas, the participants were between 18 and 89 years of age. Participant reports of clinical history set cohort assignment. The chain employs TRBV19 and TRBJ2-7; 8 bases agree with TRBD2. Sequences were obtained from PBMCs or T cells enriched from blood (not recorded which). This sequence originates from a woman aged 18-35 years with acute COVID-19. In DNA form, the CDR3 reads TGTGCCAGTAGTATCTCTCTAGCGGGTCGGTACGAGCAGTACTTC. This sequence encodes CASSISLAGRYEQYF.